This T cell receptor beta chain was retrieved from a study of T-cell memory formation after mild COVID-19 (dated by TCRdb to about 2021). As for the study more broadly: TCR sequence clusters from the two donors were largely donor specific. Two young, previously healthy adult volunteers, one female and one male, were included in the cohort. In a couple of donors, T-cell clones that expanded and contracted after mild COVID-19 were followed by sequencing TCRalpha and TCRbeta repertoires longitudinally. Beyond this particular receptor, the publication reports: Contracting CD4+ clones were located mainly in the CM and EM memory subsets, whereas CD8+ clones were found to be enriched in EMRA. SARS-CoV-2 specificity of the second-wave clones peaking on day 37 was not confirmed. Some responding clones were detected in pre-infection memory, suggesting pre-existing cross-reactive memory T cells joined the SARS-CoV-2 response. Only a couple of mild cases were covered in the study, and larger cohorts including severe cases with pre-infection samples were considered necessary. Clones that contracted from day 15 to 85 showed balanced CD4/CD8 phenotypes, whereas a second wave of clones that expanded from day 15 to 37 leaned towards CD4+.

Ficoll-Paque density gradient centrifugation was the method used to isolate PBMCs. This clonotype has a handful of counts. Its specific antigen is unknown. It has no much larger one-base neighbor in the sample; base qualities were not kept. The CDR3 covers 13 residues, taking in both the cysteine and the phenylalanine. Only CDR3 DNA is held: 39 bases, read in frame from base 1. V is shortened by 6 bases, J by 3 bases, and the region joining them spans 9 bases. Reads for this sample came from an Illumina NovaSeq 6000. TCRalpha and TCRbeta cDNA libraries were built by 5'RACE with constant-segment primers, adding sample barcodes and unique molecular identifiers. RNA was extracted from every sample with Trizol reagent. Libraries were amplified in two PCR steps, with a second sample barcode and Illumina TruSeq adapters added in the second step. The libraries were sequenced on an Illumina NovaSeq using 2 x 150 bp paired-end reads. The authors processed their data as follows. Reads were demultiplexed and collapsed into UMI-guided consensus sequences with migec v1.2.7. Using mixcr v2.1.11, UMI consensuses were aligned to TRA and TRB V and J templates and then assembled into clonotypes. Expanded or contracted clonotypes were those called significant by both edgeR and NoisET, with noise models trained on biological replicates. edgeR calls used a false discovery rate-adjusted p below 0.01 and a log2 fold-change threshold of 1. As an exploratory analysis of dynamics, max-normalized trajectories of the 1000 most abundant clonotypes were examined by PCA with hierarchical clustering. Separately sequenced CD4+ and CD8+ repertoires were used to assign a CD4 or CD8 phenotype to each responding clone. The public reads were reanalyzed by TCRdb: fastp trimming at Q25, MiXCR alignment, in-frame beta chains only. Rows with one shared CDR3 protein collapse into an entry with the most common genes and DNA. The V and J calls and clone size come from TCRdb's table, not from the authors' own analysis. The sample profile shows 380,000 or so distinct CDR3 sequences; over 13% of them were found once. The top ten constitute around 21% of the sample.

The sequenced sample was PBMCs or a T cell subset sorted from them (not recorded which). This clonotype originated in a man aged 18 to 29 who had mild COVID-19 (a few samples of this study predate the infection). The sample titles of this study are shuffled in the database, so cell type and time point are left out; the donor was told from shared clones. The chain uses TRBV12-3 or TRBV12-4 and TRBJ1-3, with TRBD1 as a weak D call on 6 bases. The CDR3 in this case is CASSTGIGNTIYF. The DNA sequence is given as TGTGCCAGCAGCACAGGGATTGGAAACACCATATATTTT.